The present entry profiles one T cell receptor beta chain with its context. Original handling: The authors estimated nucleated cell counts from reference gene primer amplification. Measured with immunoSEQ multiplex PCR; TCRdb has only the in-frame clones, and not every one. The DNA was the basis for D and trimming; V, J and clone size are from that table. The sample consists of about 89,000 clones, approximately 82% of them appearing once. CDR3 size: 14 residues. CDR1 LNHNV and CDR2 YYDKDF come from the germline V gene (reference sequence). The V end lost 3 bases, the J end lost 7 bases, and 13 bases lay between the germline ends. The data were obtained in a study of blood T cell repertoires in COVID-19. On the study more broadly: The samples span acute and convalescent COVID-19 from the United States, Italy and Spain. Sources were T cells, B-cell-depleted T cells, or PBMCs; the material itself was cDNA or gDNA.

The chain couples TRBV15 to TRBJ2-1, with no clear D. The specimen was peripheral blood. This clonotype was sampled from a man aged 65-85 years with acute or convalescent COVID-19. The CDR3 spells CATSRALVSNEQFF. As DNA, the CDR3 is TGTGCCACCAGCAGGGCCTTGGTTTCGAATGAGCAGTTCTTC. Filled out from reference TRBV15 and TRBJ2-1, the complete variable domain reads DAMVIQNPRYQVTQFGKPVTLSCSQTLNHNVMYWYQQKSSQAPKLLFHYYDKDFNNEADTPDNFQSRRPNTSFCFLDIRSPGLGDTAMYLCATSRALVSNEQFFGPGTRLTVL.